These 16 T cell receptor beta chains were all obtained from the same sample, sequenced in a study of cytomegalovirus exposure and HLA in healthy donors (dated by TCRdb to about 2017). Receptors were amplified or captured by the immunoSEQ multiplex PCR assay. For the multiplex PCR, a mixture combining 60 forward primers for TCR Vbeta segments and 13 reverse primers for TCR Jbeta segments was used. As stored in TCRdb, this immuneACCESS dataset retains in-frame rearrangements with V and J assigned. A fraction of the clones does not appear; measured against another copy, unresolved V genes explain less than half of the discrepancy, and the remainder lacks a known reason. The sample records about 93,000 clones, just under 80% of which are singletons. About 3% of the sample is taken by the ten largest. Sequenced: PBMCs. The receptors stem from a middle-aged woman in good health and CMV-seronegative.

This chain joins TRBV19 and TRBJ1-5; D is uncertain. Trimming stripped 1 base from V and 3 bases from J, with 10 bases between. Germline CDR1 LNHDA, CDR2 SQIVND (reference sequence). This CDR3 has 15 residues. This chain's CDR3 is CASSIGRVNNQPQHF. In DNA form, the CDR3 reads TGTGCCAGTAGTATAGGGAGGGTGAACAATCAGCCCCAGCATTTT.

Remarks on this clone: One junction end does not reproduce the germline sequence, and a read error may be involved. The chain couples TRBV27 to TRBJ2-7; 13 nucleotides match TRBD2. Germline V gene lookup returns CDR1 MNHEY and CDR2 SMNVEV (reference sequence). This CDR3 region has 17 residues. CDR3 residues: CASSPPRLAGGSHEQYF. DNA for the CDR3: TGTGCCAGCAGTCCGCCCCGACTAGCGGGAGGCTCCCACGAGCAGTACTTC.

This chain's CDR3 is CASSTSGRETQYF. CDR3 coding DNA: TGTGCCAGCAGTACTAGCGGGAGGGAGACCCAGTACTTC. The V call is TRBV6-5, the J call TRBJ2-5; 12 nucleotides line up with TRBD2. CDR3 length: 13 amino acids. The junction had 0 bases not matched to a gene; V was cut back by 5 bases and J by 5 bases. Germline loops: CDR1 MNHEY, CDR2 SVGAGI.

The gene calls are TRBV9 and TRBJ2-7; no clear D. Trimming stripped 0 bases from V and 0 bases from J, with 10 bases between. Germline assignment: CDR1 SGDLS and CDR2 YYNGEE. The CDR3 length is 15 residues. This chain's CDR3 is CASSVGTSFSYEQYF. The CDR3 bases are TGTGCCAGCAGCGTAGGTACATCCTTCTCCTACGAGCAGTACTTC.

The gene calls are TRBV28 and TRBJ2-5; 7 bases match TRBD1. CDR1 and CDR2 (germline): MDHEN, SYDVKM. This CDR3 has 17 residues. J was trimmed by 2 bases and V by 5 bases; bases with no gene match: 14. Here the CDR3 reads CASSPPQTGPLQETQYF. The CDR3 DNA reads TGTGCCAGCAGTCCCCCCCAGACAGGGCCCCTTCAAGAGACCCAGTACTTC. Variable domain in full (rest from reference TRBV28 and TRBJ2-5): DVKVTQSSRYLVKRTGEKVFLECVQDMDHENMFWYRQDPGLGLRLIYFSYDVKMKEKGDIPEGYSVSREKKERFSLILESASTNQTSMYLCASSPPQTGPLQETQYFGPGTRLLVL.

This clone was observed a single time. The chain couples TRBV5-1 to TRBJ2-2; 7 positions agree with TRBD1. The ends lost 5 bases at V and 6 bases at J; junction bases unmatched: 7. The CDR3 totals 14 residues. From germline, CDR1 is SGHRS and CDR2 YFSETQ. The CDR3 spells CASRRDRVPGELFF. As DNA, the CDR3 is TGCGCCAGCAGAAGAGACAGGGTCCCCGGGGAGCTGTTTTTT.

This clone was observed a handful of times. J is TRBJ1-4 and V is TRBV28, with D unclear. This CDR3 is built from 14 residues. CDR1 is MDHEN, CDR2 SYDVKM, per germline. V was shortened by 5 bases and J by 8 bases, with 15 bases between the two germline ends. Written as DNA, the CDR3 is TGTGCCAGCAGTCCCCCAAGGAGAGGGGAAAAACTGTTTTTT. Encoded protein: CASSPPRRGEKLFF.

The V and J genes are TRBV9 and TRBJ1-1; tentative D call: TRBD1 (6 bases). CDR1 and CDR2 (germline): SGDLS, YYNGEE. This CDR3 is 17 amino acids long. V lost 0 bases and J 3 bases, leaving 18 bases between the germline ends. CDR3 in DNA: TGTGCCAGCAGCGTAGGGGGCCGGGACACCCGGGACACTGAAGCTTTCTTT. It specifies CASSVGGRDTRDTEAFF. Combining the CDR3 with reference TRBV9 and TRBJ1-1 gives the whole variable domain DSGVTQTPKHLITATGQRVTLRCSPRSGDLSVYWYQQSLDQGLQFLIQYYNGEERAKGNILERFSAQQFPDLHSELNLSSLELGDSALYFCASSVGGRDTRDTEAFFGQGTRLTVV.

The V gene is TRBV28, the J gene TRBJ2-7; D perhaps matches TRBD1 (6 bases). The CDR3 length is 15 residues. The V and J ends lost 5 bases and 3 bases respectively, with 17 bases between them. The germline gives CDR1 MDHEN, CDR2 SYDVKM. The CDR3 protein is CASSTTWTVLYEQYF. CDR3 bases: TGTGCCAGCAGTACTACTTGGACAGTTCTCTACGAGCAGTACTTC.

The chain is built from TRBV2 and TRBJ2-7, with D possibly TRBD2 on 5 matching bases. The CDR3 extends over 12 amino acids. The V gene's germline CDR1 is SNHLY and CDR2 FYNNEI. V gave up 6 bases and J gave up 6 bases, with 12 bases separating them. The CDR3 DNA follows: TGTGCCAGCAGAGTCCGGGAAGGCGAGCAGTACTTC. The encoded protein is CASRVREGEQYF.

The V and J genes are TRBV28 and TRBJ2-3; no clear D. CDR3 length: 11 amino acids. The ends were cut back, 5 bases at V and 10 bases at J, with 10 bases in the middle. Germline values: CDR1 MDHEN, CDR2 SYDVKM. CDR3 sequence reads: CASSLERSQYF. The CDR3, as DNA: TGTGCCAGCAGTCTTGAGCGTTCGCAGTATTTT.

This chain connects TRBV5-1 to TRBJ1-1, with D perhaps TRBD1 (5 bases). Germline CDR1 and CDR2: SGHRS and YFSETQ. V was pared by 5 bases and J by 2 bases, with 16 bases between. The CDR3 extends over 15 amino acids. CDR3 sequence: CASRDGALSNTEAFF. CDR3 nucleotide sequence: TGCGCCAGCAGGGATGGGGCACTCAGTAACACTGAAGCTTTCTTT.

V and J are TRBV4-1 and TRBJ2-2; D is perhaps TRBD2 (6 bases). With 4 bases removed from V and 3 bases from J, the gap between germline ends came to 15 bases. Germline CDR1 MGHRA, CDR2 YSYEKL. The CDR3 covers 16 residues. CDR3 sequence reads: CASSPASGGDTGELFF. CDR3 nucleotides: TGCGCCAGCAGCCCGGCGTCAGGAGGGGACACCGGGGAGCTGTTTTTT.

V gene TRBV28 combines with J gene TRBJ1-2; a possible D gene is TRBD1 (6 bases). CDR1 is MDHEN and CDR2 is SYDVKM in the germline V gene. Trimming shortened V by 2 bases and J by 3 bases, and 10 bases separated the two germline ends. The CDR3 has 14 residues. Here the CDR3 reads CASSLADSDYGYTF. In DNA form, the CDR3 reads TGTGCCAGCAGTTTAGCGGACAGCGACTATGGCTACACCTTC.

This clone was detected only once. The V and J genes are TRBV9 and TRBJ2-7; 12 bases agree with TRBD2. The junction had 4 bases not matched to a gene; V was cut back by 5 bases and J by 4 bases. The CDR3 is 14 amino acids. Germline loops: CDR1 SGDLS, CDR2 YYNGEE. CDR3: CASSEGLAGYEQYF. The DNA of the CDR3 is TGTGCCAGCAGTGAGGGACTAGCGGGTTACGAGCAGTACTTC. The full variable domain, its missing parts supplied by reference TRBV9 and TRBJ2-7, is DSGVTQTPKHLITATGQRVTLRCSPRSGDLSVYWYQQSLDQGLQFLIQYYNGEERAKGNILERFSAQQFPDLHSELNLSSLELGDSALYFCASSEGLAGYEQYFGPGTRLTVT.

The CDR3 sequence: CASSDLQGNQFFYEQYF. The CDR3 DNA follows: TGTGCCAGCTCCGATCTACAGGGGAACCAGTTTTTTTACGAGCAGTACTTC. The V and J genes are TRBV18 and TRBJ2-7, with TRBD1 matching over 7 bases. The CDR3 has 17 residues. CDR1 is KGHSH and CDR2 is LQKENI in the germline V gene. Trimming at V came to 6 bases and at J to 4 bases, leaving 18 bases not matched to a gene.